These T cell receptor beta chains were read from a single sample in a study of T-cell reconstitution after alpha-beta-depleted transplantation in children. MiXCR was run by TCRdb on the PCR reads, yielding one entry per CDR3 protein. The sample consists of about 300,000 distinct CDR3 sequences, roughly 9.1% of them appearing once. This sample comprised PBMCs, obtained before TCRalphabeta/CD19-depleted stem cell transplant. These receptors all stem from a boy less than two years old with acute myeloid leukemia, due to receive a stem cell transplant. Each CDR3 is given with its conserved first and last residue. D genes are given only for firm matches. Clone sizes are given selectively: once, few, many, or a class where the clone is expanded.

TRBJ2-3 many TRBV20-1 TRBD1 TGCAGTGCCGAATCCGGGACAGGGGGCGCAGATACGCAGTATTTT CSAESGTGGADTQYF
TRBJ2-6 many TRBV7-9 TRBD2 TGTGCCAGCAGCGATCCCGGGAGGCCTGGGGCCAACGTCCTGACTTTC CASSDPGRPGANVLTF
TRBJ2-1 NA TRBV28 NA TGTGCCAGCAGTTTGCAGGGACCTAACTACAATGAGCAGTTCTTC CASSLQGPNYNEQFF
TRBJ2-1 few TRBV6-1 TRBD1 TGTGCCAGCAGTGATCCGGGACAGCGCTACAATGAGCAGTTCTTC CASSDPGQRYNEQFF
TRBJ2-1 many TRBV21-1 NA TGTGCCAGCAGCAAAAGGAAGACAGGGCCCTACAATGAGCAGTTCTTC CASSKRKTGPYNEQFF
TRBJ1-1 NA TRBV6-1 NA TGTGCCAGCAGGGGCCCTATCCTACATTCCGGGGACACTGAAGCTTTCTTT CASRGPILHSGDTEAFF
TRBJ2-5 few TRBV9 NA TGTGCCAGCAGCCCGCCAGGGCAAAGAAGGACCCAGTACTTC CASSPPGQRRTQYF
TRBJ2-5 few TRBV11-2 NA TGTGCCAGCAGCTCAACAGGTTCCGGGGAGACCCAGTACTTC CASSSTGSGETQYF
TRBJ1-2 NA TRBV19 NA TGTGCCAGTAGTAGGACACTTGAGCGCTATGGCTACACCTTC CASSRTLERYGYTF
TRBJ2-2 many TRBV12-3/TRBV12-4 NA TGTGCCAGCAGTCGTTCCGGGGAGCTGTTTTTT CASSRSGELFF